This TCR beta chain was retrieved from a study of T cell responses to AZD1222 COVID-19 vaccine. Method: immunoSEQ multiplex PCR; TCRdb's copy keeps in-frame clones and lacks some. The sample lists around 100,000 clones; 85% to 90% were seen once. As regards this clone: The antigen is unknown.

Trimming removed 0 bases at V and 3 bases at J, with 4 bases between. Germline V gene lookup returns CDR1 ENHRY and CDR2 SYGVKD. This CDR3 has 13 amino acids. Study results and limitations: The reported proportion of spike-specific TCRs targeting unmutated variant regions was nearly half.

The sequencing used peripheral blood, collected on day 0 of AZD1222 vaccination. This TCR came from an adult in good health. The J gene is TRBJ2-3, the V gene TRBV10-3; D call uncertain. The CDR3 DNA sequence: TGTGCCATCAGTGAGTCACTAACAGATACGCAGTATTTT. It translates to CAISESLTDTQYF.